Listed below are T cell receptor beta chains from one sample, sequenced in a study of blood T cell repertoires in COVID-19. TCRdb's table, derived via immunoSEQ multiplex PCR, lists solely in-frame clones and lacks some. Among about 150,000 clones listed, just under 85% were seen once. Sequenced material: peripheral blood. These receptors all come from a woman aged 40 to 55 with active or convalescent COVID-19. Both conserved end residues are part of each CDR3. Each record gives: V gene, CDR3 length, J gene, CDR3 protein.

>TRBV6-5|14|TRBJ1-1
CASSTRRGRTEAFF
>TRBV6-5|15|TRBJ1-1
CASSYSAGANTEAFF
>TRBV6-5|13|TRBJ1-1
CASTDRLNTEAFF
>TRBV7-2|14|TRBJ1-1
CASSFKQVNTEAFF
>TRBV7-6|11|TRBJ2-7
CASTGSYEQYF
>TRBV2|17|TRBJ2-3
CASSEALAGGAEDTQYF
>TRBV3-1/TRBV3-2|18|TRBJ2-7
CASSQVSAGGSGTYEQYF
>TRBV19|13|TRBJ1-5
CASSAQGNQPQHF
>TRBV28|14|TRBJ1-4
CASSGSRANEKLFF
>TRBV27|12|TRBJ2-2
CASSLLRGELFF
>TRBV28|16|TRBJ2-7
CASSQGRQGGKYEQYF
>TRBV4-3|15|TRBJ1-1
CASSYSRYMNTEAFF
>TRBV3-1/TRBV3-2|14|TRBJ1-2
CASSQDRGYNGYTF
>TRBV6-5|15|TRBJ1-2
CASSPWQGAFYGYTF
>TRBV2|14|TRBJ1-4
CASRPGLVGEKLFF
>TRBV7-6|15|TRBJ2-7
CASSPRALARYEQYF
>TRBV19|13|TRBJ2-1
CASSTPGEGEQFF
>TRBV3-1/TRBV3-2|15|TRBJ1-6
CASSTRQGSNSPLHF
>TRBV11-3|16|TRBJ1-2
CASSLDRVSRFYGYTF
>TRBV9|15|TRBJ1-2
CASSHWTGALYGYTF
>TRBV5-4|14|TRBJ1-4
CASSLGQRNEKLFF
>TRBV27|16|TRBJ2-5
CASSPPGQGIRETQYF
>TRBV28|11|TRBJ2-1
CASSSDIGQFF
>TRBV7-8|15|TRBJ1-5
CASSLTDYSNQPQHF
>TRBV3-1/TRBV3-2|15|TRBJ1-1
CASSQGRDGNTEAFF
>TRBV3-1/TRBV3-2|14|TRBJ2-7
CASSQDRGIDEQYF
>TRBV7-6|22|TRBJ2-1
CASSLATKLSGAPSNIYNEQFF
>TRBV9|18|TRBJ2-7
CASSATGGGADLPYEQYF
>TRBV12-3/TRBV12-4|13|TRBJ1-2
CASSFSARDGYTF
>TRBV2|10|TRBJ1-2
CTARNYGYTF
>TRBV3-1/TRBV3-2|16|TRBJ2-2
CASSRDISHNTGELFF
>TRBV28|15|TRBJ1-2
CASSLGGRLNYGYTF
>TRBV7-6|15|TRBJ1-1
CASSSQGRMNTEAFF
>TRBV29-1|13|TRBJ2-7
CSVERGSPYEQYF
>TRBV7-2|16|TRBJ2-4
CASSPTQLLAKNIQYF
>TRBV27|16|TRBJ1-6
CASSFFADRAASPLHF
>TRBV11-2|16|TRBJ1-1
CASSLAGGIGGGRAFF
>TRBV19|15|TRBJ1-1
CASSKSGVRDTEAFF
>TRBV11-2|14|TRBJ2-7
CASNRQGGPYEQYF
>TRBV6-5|15|TRBJ1-1
CASSTPGRGRTEAFF
>TRBV7-2|16|TRBJ2-7
CASSLGTVAGVYEQYF
>TRBV3-1/TRBV3-2|14|TRBJ1-5
CASSQYRDHQPQHF
>TRBV13|12|TRBJ2-1
CASSSTSNEQFF
>TRBV28|14|TRBJ1-2
CASSIRRGNYGYTF
>TRBV2|13|TRBJ1-2
CASSEQGRYGYTF
>TRBV6-5|13|TRBJ1-2
CASSYSTVYGYTF
>TRBV3-1/TRBV3-2|16|TRBJ2-1
CASSPGSGVSYNEQFF
>TRBV10-2|15|TRBJ1-2
CASSESTGTYYGYTF
>TRBV15|17|TRBJ1-5
CATSRDPTGYSNQPQHF
>TRBV7-9|14|TRBJ1-2
CASSLGTVPSGYTF
>TRBV19|15|TRBJ1-4
CASSIGQATNEKLFF
>TRBV19|15|TRBJ2-7
CASSITPGQGYEQYF
>TRBV27|19|TRBJ2-1
CASSLSLWQTGGAYNEQFF
>TRBV5-5|14|TRBJ2-3
CASSYTVPTDTQYF
>TRBV28|14|TRBJ1-2
CASVLLGRGEGYTF
>TRBV5-1|14|TRBJ1-2
CASSLDRQIDGYTF
>TRBV11-2|14|TRBJ1-5
CASSLLGGDQPQHF
>TRBV2|16|TRBJ1-6
CASSESKGAKGSPLHF
>TRBV19|15|TRBJ1-2
CASSIVSGLQVGYTF
>TRBV19|14|TRBJ2-1
CASTFGTGYNEQFF